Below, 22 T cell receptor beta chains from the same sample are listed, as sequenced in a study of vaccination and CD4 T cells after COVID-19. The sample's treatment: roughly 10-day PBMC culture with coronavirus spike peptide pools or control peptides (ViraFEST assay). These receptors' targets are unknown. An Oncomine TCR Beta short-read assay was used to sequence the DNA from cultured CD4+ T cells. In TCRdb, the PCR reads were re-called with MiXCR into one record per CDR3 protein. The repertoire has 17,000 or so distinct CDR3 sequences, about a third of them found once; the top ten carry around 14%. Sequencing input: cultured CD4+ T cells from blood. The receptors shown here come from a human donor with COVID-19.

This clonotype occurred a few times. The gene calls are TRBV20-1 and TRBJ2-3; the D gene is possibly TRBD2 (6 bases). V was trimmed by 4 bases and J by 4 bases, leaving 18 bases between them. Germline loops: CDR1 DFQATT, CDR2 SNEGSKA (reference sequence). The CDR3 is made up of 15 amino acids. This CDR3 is CSATPGAGHADTQYF. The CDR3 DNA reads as TGCAGTGCTACCCCTGGGGCGGGGCACGCAGATACGCAGTATTTT.

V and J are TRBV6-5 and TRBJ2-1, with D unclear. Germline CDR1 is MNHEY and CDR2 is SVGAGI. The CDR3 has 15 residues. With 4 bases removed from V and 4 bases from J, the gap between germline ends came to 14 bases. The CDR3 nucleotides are TGTGCCAGCAGTTTATCCACAGCGTTATACAATGAGCAGTTCTTC. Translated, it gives CASSLSTALYNEQFF.

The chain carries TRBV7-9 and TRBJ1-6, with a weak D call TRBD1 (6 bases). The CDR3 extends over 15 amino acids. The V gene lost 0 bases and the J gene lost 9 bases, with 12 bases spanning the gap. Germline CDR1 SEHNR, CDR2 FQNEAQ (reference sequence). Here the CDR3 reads CASSLALGAVSPLHF. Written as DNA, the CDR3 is TGTGCCAGCAGCTTAGCGTTGGGGGCGGTTTCACCCCTCCACTTT. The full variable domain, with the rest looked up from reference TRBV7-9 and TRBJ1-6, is DTGVSQNPRHKITKRGQNVTFRCDPISEHNRLYWYRQTLGQGPEFLTYFQNEAQLEKSRLLSDRFSAERPKGSFSTLEIQRTEQGDSAMYLCASSLALGAVSPLHFGNGTRLTVT.

For the CDR3, the DNA is TGCGCCAGCAGCCTGCGGGGGGTTGAAGGAGATACGCAGTATTTT. As protein: CASSLRGVEGDTQYF. This chain connects TRBV5-1 to TRBJ2-3, with 8 bases aligning to TRBD2. J was trimmed by 5 bases and V by 4 bases; bases with no gene match: 9. Germline CDR1 is SGHRS and CDR2 is YFSETQ. The CDR3 has 15 residues.

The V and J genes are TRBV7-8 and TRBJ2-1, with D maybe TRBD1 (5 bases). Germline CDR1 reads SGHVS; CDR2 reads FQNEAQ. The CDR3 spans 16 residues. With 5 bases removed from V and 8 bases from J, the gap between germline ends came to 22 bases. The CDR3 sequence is CASSTLSRGVADEQFF. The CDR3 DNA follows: TGTGCCAGCAGCACCCTTTCAAGGGGTGTTGCCGATGAGCAGTTCTTC.

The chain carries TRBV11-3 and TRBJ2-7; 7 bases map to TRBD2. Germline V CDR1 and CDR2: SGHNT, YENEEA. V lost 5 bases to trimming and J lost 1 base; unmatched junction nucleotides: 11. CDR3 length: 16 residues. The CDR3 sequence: CASSQSGGTKSYEQYF. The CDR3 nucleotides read TGTGCCAGCAGCCAATCGGGAGGCACCAAATCCTACGAGCAGTACTTC.

CDR3 sequence reads: CASSKTGPNYGYTF. CDR3 bases: TGTGCCAGCTCCAAGACAGGGCCGAACTATGGCTACACCTTC. This chain connects TRBV9 to TRBJ1-2; 7 nucleotides line up with TRBD1. Germline V gene lookup returns CDR1 SGDLS and CDR2 YYNGEE. The J segment lost 2 bases and the V segment lost 7 bases, leaving 8 bases of the junction unmatched. The CDR3 sequence is 14 residues long. The variable domain in full, completed from reference TRBV9 and TRBJ1-2, reads DSGVTQTPKHLITATGQRVTLRCSPRSGDLSVYWYQQSLDQGLQFLIQYYNGEERAKGNILERFSAQQFPDLHSELNLSSLELGDSALYFCASSKTGPNYGYTFGSGTRLTVV.

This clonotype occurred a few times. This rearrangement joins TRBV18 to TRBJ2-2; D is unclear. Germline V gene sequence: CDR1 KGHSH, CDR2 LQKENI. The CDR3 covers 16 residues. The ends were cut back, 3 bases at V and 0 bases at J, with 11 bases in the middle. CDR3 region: CASSPIKQPNTGELFF. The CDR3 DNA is TGTGCCAGCTCACCCATTAAACAGCCGAACACCGGGGAGCTGTTTTTT.

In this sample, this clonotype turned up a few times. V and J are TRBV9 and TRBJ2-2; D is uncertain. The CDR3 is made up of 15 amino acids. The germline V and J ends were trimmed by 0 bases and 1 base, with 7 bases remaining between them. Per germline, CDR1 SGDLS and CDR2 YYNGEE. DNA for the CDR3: TGTGCCAGCAGCGTAGCAGGTCTGAACACCGGGGAGCTGTTTTTT. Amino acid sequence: CASSVAGLNTGELFF.

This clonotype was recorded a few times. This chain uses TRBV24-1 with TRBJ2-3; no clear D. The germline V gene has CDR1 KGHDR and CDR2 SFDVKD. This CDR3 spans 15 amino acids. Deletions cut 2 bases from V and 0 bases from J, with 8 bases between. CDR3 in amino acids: CATSDSFSSTDTQYF. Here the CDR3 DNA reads TGTGCCACCAGTGATTCCTTTTCTAGCACAGATACGCAGTATTTT.

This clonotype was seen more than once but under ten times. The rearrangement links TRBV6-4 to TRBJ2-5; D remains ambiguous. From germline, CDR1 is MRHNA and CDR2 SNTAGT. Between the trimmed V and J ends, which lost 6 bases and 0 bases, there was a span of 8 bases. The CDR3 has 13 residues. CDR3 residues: CASRVSYQETQYF. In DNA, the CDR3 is TGTGCCAGCAGGGTCTCGTACCAAGAGACCCAGTACTTC.

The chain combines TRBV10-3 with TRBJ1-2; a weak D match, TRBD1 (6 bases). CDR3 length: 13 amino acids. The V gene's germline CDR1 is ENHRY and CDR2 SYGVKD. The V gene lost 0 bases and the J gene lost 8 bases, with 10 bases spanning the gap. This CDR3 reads CAISESMGAGYTF. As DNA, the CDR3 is TGTGCCATCAGTGAGTCGATGGGGGCCGGCTACACCTTC.

CDR3 coding DNA: TGTGCCAGCAGCTCCCATAATCCTGGCGGACAGCCCCAGCATTTT. This encodes CASSSHNPGGQPQHF. The V gene is TRBV12-3 or TRBV12-4, the J gene TRBJ1-5; D is uncertain. CDR3 length equals 15 residues. Trimming shortened V by 6 bases and J by 7 bases, and 19 bases separated the two germline ends.

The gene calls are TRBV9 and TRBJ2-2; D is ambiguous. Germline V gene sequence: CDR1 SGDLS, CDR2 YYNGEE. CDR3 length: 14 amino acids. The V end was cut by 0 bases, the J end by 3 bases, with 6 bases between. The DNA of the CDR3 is TGTGCCAGCAGCGTAGATGGCTACACCGGGGAGCTGTTTTTT. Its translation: CASSVDGYTGELFF.

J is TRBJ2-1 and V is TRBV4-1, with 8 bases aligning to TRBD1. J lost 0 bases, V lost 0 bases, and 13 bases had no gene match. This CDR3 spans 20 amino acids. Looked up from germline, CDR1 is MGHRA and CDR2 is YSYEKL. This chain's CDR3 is CASSQEYASYRGSSYNEQFF. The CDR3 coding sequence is TGCGCCAGCAGCCAAGAGTATGCCAGCTACAGGGGGAGCTCCTACAATGAGCAGTTCTTC.

The CDR3 protein is CASSLVTGHEQYF. CDR3 nucleotides: TGTGCCAGCAGTTTAGTGACAGGGCACGAGCAGTACTTC. V is TRBV27 and J is TRBJ2-7; 7 bases match TRBD1. CDR1 is MNHEY and CDR2 is SMNVEV in the germline V gene (reference sequence). Trimming removed 2 bases from V and 5 bases from J; junction bases left unmatched: 3. This CDR3 is built from 13 residues.

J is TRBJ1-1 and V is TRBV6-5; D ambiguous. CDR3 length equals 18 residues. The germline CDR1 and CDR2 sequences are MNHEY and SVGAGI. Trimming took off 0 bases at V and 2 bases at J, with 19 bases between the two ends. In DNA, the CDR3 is TGTGCCAGCAGTTACTCCCCGGGTTTGTCCCGAAAAAACACTGAAGCTTTCTTT. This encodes CASSYSPGLSRKNTEAFF.

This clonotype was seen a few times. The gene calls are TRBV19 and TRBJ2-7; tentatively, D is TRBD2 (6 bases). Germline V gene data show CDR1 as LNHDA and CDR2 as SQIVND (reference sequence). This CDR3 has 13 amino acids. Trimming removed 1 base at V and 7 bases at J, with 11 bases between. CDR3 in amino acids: CASSIGGVGEQYF. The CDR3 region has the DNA TGTGCCAGTAGTATAGGGGGGGTTGGGGAGCAGTACTTC. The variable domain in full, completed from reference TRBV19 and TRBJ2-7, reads DGGITQSPKYLFRKEGQNVTLSCEQNLNHDAMYWYRQDPGQGLRLIYYSQIVNDFQKGDIAEGYSVSREKKESFPLTVTSAQKNPTAFYLCASSIGGVGEQYFGPGTRLTVT.

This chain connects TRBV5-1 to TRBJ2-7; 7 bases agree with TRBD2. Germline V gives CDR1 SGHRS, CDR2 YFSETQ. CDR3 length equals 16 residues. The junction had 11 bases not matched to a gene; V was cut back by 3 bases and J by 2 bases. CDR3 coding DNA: TGCGCCAGCAGCTGGGGGGGGAAGAGTGGGACCTACGAGCAGTACTTC. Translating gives CASSWGGKSGTYEQYF.

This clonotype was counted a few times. The CDR3 loop reads CASSRGLNTGELFF. The CDR3 bases are TGCGCCAGCAGCCGGGGCCTCAACACCGGGGAGCTGTTTTTT. This rearrangement joins TRBV4-1 to TRBJ2-2; D might be TRBD1 (5 bases). Germline values: CDR1 MGHRA, CDR2 YSYEKL. V lost 4 bases and J 2 bases, leaving 8 bases between the germline ends. The CDR3 is 14 residues long.

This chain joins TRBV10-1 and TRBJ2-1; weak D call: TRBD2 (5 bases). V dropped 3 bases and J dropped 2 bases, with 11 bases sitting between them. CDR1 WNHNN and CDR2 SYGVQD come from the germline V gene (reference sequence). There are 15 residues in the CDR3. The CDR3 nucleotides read TGCGCCAGCAGTGACCACAGCGGAGCCTACAATGAGCAGTTCTTC. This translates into CASSDHSGAYNEQFF.

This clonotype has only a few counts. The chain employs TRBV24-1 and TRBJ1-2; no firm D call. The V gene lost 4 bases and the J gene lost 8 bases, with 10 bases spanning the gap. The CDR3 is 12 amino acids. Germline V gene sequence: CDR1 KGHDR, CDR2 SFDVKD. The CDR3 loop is CATSESGRGYTF. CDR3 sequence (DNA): TGTGCCACCAGTGAGTCCGGGCGCGGCTACACCTTC.